The TCR beta chain described here comes from a study of cytomegalovirus exposure and HLA in healthy donors. TCRdb keeps only in-frame clones here, not all; method: immunoSEQ multiplex PCR. In the table there are fewer than 250,000 clones, 75% to 90% of which are singletons. CDR1 and CDR2 (germline): MGHDK, SYGVNS. Losses at the gene ends were 6 bases for V and 2 bases for J; bases not matched to a gene: 1. The CDR3 spans 13 residues. This rearrangement joins TRBV25-1 to TRBJ1-1; 9 positions agree with TRBD1. The sequence came from a woman aged 25 to 39 in good health and CMV-seropositive. The sample was PBMCs. CDR3 residues: CASRDRGNTEAFF. The CDR3 region has the DNA TGTGCCAGCAGGGACAGGGGAAACACTGAAGCTTTCTTT.